The clone carrying this TCR beta chain appeared a few times. The germline V gene encodes CDR1 SNHLY and CDR2 FYNNEI. J lost 4 bases, V lost 2 bases, and 2 bases had no gene match. The CDR3 is 14 amino acids. These data are taken from a study of OX40 agonist ivuxolimab in advanced cancers. Study-level background: A diagnosis of hepatocellular carcinoma, melanoma, renal cell or head and neck cancer was present in dose-escalation patients.

Sequencing used immunoSEQ multiplex PCR; TCRdb keeps in-frame clones, though not all of them. The data contain about 76,000 clones, approximately 86% of them seen just once; the ten biggest clones take up 2% to 3%. J is TRBJ2-3 and V is TRBV2; the match to TRBD2 covers 8 bases. This TCR derives from an adult with an advanced solid tumor such as melanoma, head and neck, liver or kidney cancer. Sample: CD4+ or CD8+ T cells sorted from blood, taken in a trial of the OX40 agonist ivuxolimab. The CDR3 loop reads CASSEKRGPDTQYF. In nucleotides, the CDR3 is TGTGCCAGCAGTGAAAAGCGGGGGCCAGATACGCAGTATTTT.